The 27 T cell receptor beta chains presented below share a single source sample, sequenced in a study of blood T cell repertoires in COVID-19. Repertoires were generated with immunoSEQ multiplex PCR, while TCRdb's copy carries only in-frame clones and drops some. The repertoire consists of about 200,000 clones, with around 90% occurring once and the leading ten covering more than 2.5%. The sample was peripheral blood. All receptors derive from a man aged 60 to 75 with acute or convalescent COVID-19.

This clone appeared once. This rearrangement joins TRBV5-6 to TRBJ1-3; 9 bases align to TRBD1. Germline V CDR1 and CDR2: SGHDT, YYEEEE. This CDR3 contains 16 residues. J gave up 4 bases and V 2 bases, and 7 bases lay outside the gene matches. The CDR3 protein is CASSLQGAILGNTIYF. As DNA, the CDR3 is TGTGCCAGCAGCTTACAGGGGGCGATTTTAGGAAACACCATATATTTT.

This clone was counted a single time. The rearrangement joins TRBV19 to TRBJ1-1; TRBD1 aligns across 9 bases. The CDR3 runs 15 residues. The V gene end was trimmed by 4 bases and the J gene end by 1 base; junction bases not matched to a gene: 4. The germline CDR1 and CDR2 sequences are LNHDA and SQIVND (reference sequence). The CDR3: CASSKPTGGNTEAFF. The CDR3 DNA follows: TGTGCCAGTAGTAAACCGACAGGGGGGAACACTGAAGCTTTCTTT.

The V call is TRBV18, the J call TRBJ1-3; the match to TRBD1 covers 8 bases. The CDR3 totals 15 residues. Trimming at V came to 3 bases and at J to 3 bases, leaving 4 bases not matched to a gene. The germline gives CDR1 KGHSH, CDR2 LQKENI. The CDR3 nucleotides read TGTGCCAGCTCACCCCCGACAGGGGATGGAAACACCATATATTTT. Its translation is CASSPPTGDGNTIYF. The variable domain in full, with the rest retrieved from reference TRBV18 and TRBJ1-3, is NAGVMQNPRHLVRRRGQEARLRCSPMKGHSHVYWYRQLPEEGLKFMVYLQKENIIDESGMPKERFSAEFPKEGPSILRIQQVVRGDSAAYFCASSPPTGDGNTIYFGEGSWLTVV.

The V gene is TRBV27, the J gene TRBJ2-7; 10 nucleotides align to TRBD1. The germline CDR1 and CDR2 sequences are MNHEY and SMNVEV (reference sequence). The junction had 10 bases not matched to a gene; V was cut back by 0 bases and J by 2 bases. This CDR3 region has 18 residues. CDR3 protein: CASSLSHRPTGGTYEQYF. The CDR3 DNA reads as TGTGCCAGCAGTTTATCACACCGGCCGACAGGGGGCACCTACGAGCAGTACTTC.

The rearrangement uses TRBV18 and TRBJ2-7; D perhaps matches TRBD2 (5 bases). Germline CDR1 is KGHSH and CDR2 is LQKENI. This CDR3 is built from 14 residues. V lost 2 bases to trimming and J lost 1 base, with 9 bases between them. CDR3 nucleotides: TGTGCCAGCTCACCAGCGCGGGTATCCTACGAGCAGTACTTC. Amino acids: CASSPARVSYEQYF. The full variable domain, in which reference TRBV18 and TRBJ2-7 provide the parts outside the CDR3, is NAGVMQNPRHLVRRRGQEARLRCSPMKGHSHVYWYRQLPEEGLKFMVYLQKENIIDESGMPKERFSAEFPKEGPSILRIQQVVRGDSAAYFCASSPARVSYEQYFGPGTRLTVT.

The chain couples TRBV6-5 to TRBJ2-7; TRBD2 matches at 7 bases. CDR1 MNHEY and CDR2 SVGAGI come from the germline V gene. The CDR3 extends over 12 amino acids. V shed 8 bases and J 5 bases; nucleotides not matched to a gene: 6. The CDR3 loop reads CASGGEPHEQYF. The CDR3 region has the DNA TGTGCCAGCGGGGGGGAACCCCACGAGCAGTACTTC.

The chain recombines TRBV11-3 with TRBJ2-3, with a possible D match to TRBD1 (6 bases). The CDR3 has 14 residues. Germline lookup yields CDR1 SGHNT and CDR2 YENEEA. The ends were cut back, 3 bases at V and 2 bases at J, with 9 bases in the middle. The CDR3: CASSLGALTDTQYF. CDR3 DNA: TGTGCCAGCAGCTTGGGGGCCCTCACAGATACGCAGTATTTT.

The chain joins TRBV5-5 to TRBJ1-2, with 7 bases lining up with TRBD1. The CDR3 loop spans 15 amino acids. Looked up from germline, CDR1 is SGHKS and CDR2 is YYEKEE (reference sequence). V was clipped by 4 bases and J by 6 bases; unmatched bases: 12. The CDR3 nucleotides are TGTGCCAGCAGCCCAGGCTTGGGACAGCCGAATGGCTACACCTTC. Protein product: CASSPGLGQPNGYTF. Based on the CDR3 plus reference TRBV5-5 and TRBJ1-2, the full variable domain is DAGVTQSPTHLIKTRGQQVTLRCSPISGHKSVSWYQQVLGQGPQFIFQYYEKEERGRGNFPDRFSARQFPNYSSELNVNALLLGDSALYLCASSPGLGQPNGYTFGSGTRLTVV.

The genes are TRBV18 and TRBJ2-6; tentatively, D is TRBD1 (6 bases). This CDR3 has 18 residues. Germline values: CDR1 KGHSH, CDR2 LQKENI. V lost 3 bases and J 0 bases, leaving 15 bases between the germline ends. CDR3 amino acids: CASSPRGSQGSGANVLTF. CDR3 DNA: TGTGCCAGCTCACCGAGGGGGAGCCAGGGCTCTGGGGCCAACGTCCTGACTTTC.

The CDR3 DNA sequence: TGTGCCACCAGCAGAGACAGACTAGCGGGGACAGAGACCCAGTACTTC. It yields the protein CATSRDRLAGTETQYF. The chain employs TRBV15 and TRBJ2-5, with TRBD2 identical over 11 bases. This CDR3 is built from 16 residues. V trimming: 0 bases; J trimming: 4 bases; junction bases outside the gene matches: 4. Per germline, CDR1 LNHNV and CDR2 YYDKDF (reference sequence).

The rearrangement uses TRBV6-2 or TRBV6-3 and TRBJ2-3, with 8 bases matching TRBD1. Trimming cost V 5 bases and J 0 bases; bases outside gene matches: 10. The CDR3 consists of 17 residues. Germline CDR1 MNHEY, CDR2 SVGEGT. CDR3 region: CASSRPDREPSTDTQYF. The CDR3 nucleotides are TGTGCCAGCAGTCGCCCGGACAGGGAGCCTAGCACAGATACGCAGTATTTT.

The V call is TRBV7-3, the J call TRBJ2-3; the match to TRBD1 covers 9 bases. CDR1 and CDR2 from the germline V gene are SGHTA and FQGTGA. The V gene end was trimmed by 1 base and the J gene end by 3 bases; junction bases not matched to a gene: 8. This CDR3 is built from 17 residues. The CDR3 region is CASSLIGQGSATDTQYF. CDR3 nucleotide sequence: TGTGCCAGCAGCTTAATAGGACAGGGGAGTGCGACAGATACGCAGTATTTT. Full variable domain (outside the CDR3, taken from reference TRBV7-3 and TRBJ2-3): GAGVSQTPSNKVTEKGKYVELRCDPISGHTALYWYRQSLGQGPEFLIYFQGTGAADDSGLPNDRFFAVRPEGSVSTLKIQRTERGDSAVYLCASSLIGQGSATDTQYFGPGTRLTVL.

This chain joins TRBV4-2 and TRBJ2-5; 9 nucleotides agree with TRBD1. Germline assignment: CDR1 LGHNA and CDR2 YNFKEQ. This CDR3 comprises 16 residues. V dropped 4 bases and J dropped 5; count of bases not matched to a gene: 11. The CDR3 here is CASSRDREGVDETQYF. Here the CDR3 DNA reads TGTGCCAGCAGCCGGGACAGGGAGGGCGTCGACGAGACCCAGTACTTC.

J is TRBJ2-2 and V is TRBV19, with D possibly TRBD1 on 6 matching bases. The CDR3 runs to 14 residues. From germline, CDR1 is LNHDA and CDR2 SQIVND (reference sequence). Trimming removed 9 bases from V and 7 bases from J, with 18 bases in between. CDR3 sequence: CASKSGAQVGELFF. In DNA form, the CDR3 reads TGTGCCAGCAAGTCAGGGGCGCAGGTCGGGGAGCTGTTTTTT.

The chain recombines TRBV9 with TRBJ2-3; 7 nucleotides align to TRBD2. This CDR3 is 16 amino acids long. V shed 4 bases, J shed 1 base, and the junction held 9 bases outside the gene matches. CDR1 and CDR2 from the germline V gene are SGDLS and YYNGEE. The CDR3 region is CASSPGAGVGTDTQYF. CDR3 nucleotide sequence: TGTGCCAGCAGCCCCGGGGCGGGGGTAGGCACAGATACGCAGTATTTT.

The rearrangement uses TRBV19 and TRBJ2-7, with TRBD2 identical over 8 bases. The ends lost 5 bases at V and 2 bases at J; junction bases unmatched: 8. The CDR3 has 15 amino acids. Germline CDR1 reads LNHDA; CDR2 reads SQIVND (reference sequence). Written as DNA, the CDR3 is TGTGCCAGTAGTGTCTCGGCGGGGGGTCCCTACGAGCAGTACTTC. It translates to CASSVSAGGPYEQYF.

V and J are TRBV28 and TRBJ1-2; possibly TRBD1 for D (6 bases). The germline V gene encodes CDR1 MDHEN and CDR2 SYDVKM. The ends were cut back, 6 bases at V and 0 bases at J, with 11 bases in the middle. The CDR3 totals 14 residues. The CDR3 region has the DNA TGTGCCAGCAGCCTCAGGACAGCTAACTATGGCTACACCTTC. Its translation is CASSLRTANYGYTF.

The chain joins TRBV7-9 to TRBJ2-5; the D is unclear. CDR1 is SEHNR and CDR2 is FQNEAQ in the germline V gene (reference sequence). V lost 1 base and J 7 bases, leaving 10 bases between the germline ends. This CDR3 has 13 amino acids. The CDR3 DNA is TGTGCCAGCAGCTTAGGCGCCCTTGGGACCCAGTACTTC. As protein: CASSLGALGTQYF.

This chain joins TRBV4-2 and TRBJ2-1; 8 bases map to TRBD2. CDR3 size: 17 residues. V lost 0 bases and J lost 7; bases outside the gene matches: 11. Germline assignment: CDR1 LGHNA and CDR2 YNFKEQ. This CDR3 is CASSQDPGRGAGNEQFF. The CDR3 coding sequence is TGTGCCAGCAGCCAAGATCCCGGGCGGGGGGCCGGTAATGAGCAGTTCTTC.

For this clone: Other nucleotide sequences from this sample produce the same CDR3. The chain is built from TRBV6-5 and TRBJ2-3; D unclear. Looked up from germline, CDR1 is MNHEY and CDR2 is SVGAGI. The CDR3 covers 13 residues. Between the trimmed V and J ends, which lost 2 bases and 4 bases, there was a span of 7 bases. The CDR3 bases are TGTGCCAGCAGTTACACTCGAGCAGATACGCAGTATTTT. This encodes CASSYTRADTQYF.

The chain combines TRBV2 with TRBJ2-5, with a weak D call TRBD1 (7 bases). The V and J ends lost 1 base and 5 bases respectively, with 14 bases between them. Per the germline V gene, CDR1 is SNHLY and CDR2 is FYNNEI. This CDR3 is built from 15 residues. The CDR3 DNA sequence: TGTGCCAGCAGTGAAGAGGAGGGGGCGACGGAGACCCAGTACTTC. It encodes CASSEEEGATETQYF.

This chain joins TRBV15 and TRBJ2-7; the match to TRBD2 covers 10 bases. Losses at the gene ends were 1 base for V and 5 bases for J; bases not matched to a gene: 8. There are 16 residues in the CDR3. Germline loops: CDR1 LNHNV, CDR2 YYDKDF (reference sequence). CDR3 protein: CATSRVAQRGGNEQYF. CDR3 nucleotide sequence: TGTGCCACCAGCAGAGTGGCACAGCGGGGGGGCAACGAGCAGTACTTC.

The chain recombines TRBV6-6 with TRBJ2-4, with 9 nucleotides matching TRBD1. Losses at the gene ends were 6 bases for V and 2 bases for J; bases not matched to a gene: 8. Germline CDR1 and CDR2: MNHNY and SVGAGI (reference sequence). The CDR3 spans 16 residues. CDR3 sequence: CASRHGQGLTKNIQYF. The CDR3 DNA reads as TGTGCCAGCAGACATGGACAGGGGTTAACCAAAAACATTCAGTACTTC.

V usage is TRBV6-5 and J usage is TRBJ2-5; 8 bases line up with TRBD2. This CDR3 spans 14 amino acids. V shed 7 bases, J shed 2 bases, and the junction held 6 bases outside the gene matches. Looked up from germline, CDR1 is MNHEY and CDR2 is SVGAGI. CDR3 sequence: CASMERGPQETQYF. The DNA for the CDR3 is TGTGCCAGCATGGAGCGGGGGCCGCAAGAGACCCAGTACTTC.

The CDR3 bases are TGTGCCAGCAGCCAAGGGGAGGGGGTGGAATTTCAAGAGACCCAGTACTTC. Translated, it gives CASSQGEGVEFQETQYF. The chain uses TRBV3-1 (or the pseudogene TRBV3-2) and TRBJ2-5, with D maybe TRBD2 (7 bases). Germline-derived CDR1 and CDR2 are LGHDT and YNNKEL (reference sequence). The CDR3 sequence is 17 residues long. V lost 1 base to trimming and J lost 2 bases, with 17 bases between them.

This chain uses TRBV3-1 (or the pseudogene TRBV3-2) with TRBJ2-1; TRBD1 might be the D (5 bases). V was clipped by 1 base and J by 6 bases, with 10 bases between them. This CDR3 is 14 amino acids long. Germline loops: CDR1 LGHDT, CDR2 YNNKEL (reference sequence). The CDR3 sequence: CASSQGGWGNEQFF. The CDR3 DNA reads TGTGCCAGCAGCCAAGGGGGCTGGGGCAATGAGCAGTTCTTC.

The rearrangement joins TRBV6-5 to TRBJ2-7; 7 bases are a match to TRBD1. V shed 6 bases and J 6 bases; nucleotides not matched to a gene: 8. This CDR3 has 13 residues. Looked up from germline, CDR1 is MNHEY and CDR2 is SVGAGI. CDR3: CASRPGQFLEQYF. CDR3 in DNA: TGTGCCAGCAGGCCGGGACAGTTTCTCGAGCAGTACTTC.